These 32 T cell receptor beta chains were all obtained from the same sample, sequenced in a study of blood T cell repertoires in COVID-19. Clones were sequenced by immunoSEQ multiplex PCR, and TCRdb holds only the in-frame ones, with some missing. The sample records 45,000 to 60,000 clones, around 72% being singletons. Sequenced input: peripheral blood. The origin of the receptors is a human donor with active or convalescent COVID-19. The donor label of this sample is uncertain.

The CDR3 spells CASSSGSGDSPLHF. For the CDR3, the DNA is TGTGCCAGCAGCTCCGGGTCAGGGGATTCACCCCTCCACTTT. The gene calls are TRBV5-5 and TRBJ1-6, with D tentatively TRBD1 (6 bases). Per the germline V gene, CDR1 is SGHKS and CDR2 is YYEKEE (reference sequence). Trimming shortened V by 3 bases and J by 8 bases, and 12 bases separated the two germline ends. This CDR3 is built from 14 residues.

This CDR3 reads CAISEISDSPLHF. In DNA form, the CDR3 reads TGTGCCATCAGTGAGATCTCAGATTCACCCCTCCACTTT. The chain is built from TRBV10-3 and TRBJ1-6; D is unresolved. V shed 2 bases and J shed 8 bases, with 7 bases lying between them. This CDR3 has 13 residues. Per germline, CDR1 ENHRY and CDR2 SYGVKD.

This chain uses TRBV7-2 with TRBJ1-6, with D tentatively TRBD1 (5 bases). The CDR3 extends over 15 amino acids. The ends were cut back, 5 bases at V and 7 bases at J, with 15 bases in the middle. The germline CDR1 and CDR2 sequences are SGHTA and FQGNSA. This CDR3 reads CASSPDPGYNSPLHF. The CDR3 DNA follows: TGTGCCAGCAGCCCCGATCCAGGGTACAATTCACCCCTCCACTTT.

This clone turned up a few times. V gene TRBV10-3 combines with J gene TRBJ2-7; D is possibly TRBD2 (7 bases). Trimming took 3 bases from V and 5 from J, leaving 23 bases between them. This CDR3 contains 17 residues. Germline V gives CDR1 ENHRY, CDR2 SYGVKD. CDR3 loop: CAISDLLGRGRSDEQYF. The CDR3 DNA is TGTGCCATCAGTGACCTCCTGGGGCGGGGGCGATCGGACGAGCAGTACTTC.

The V call is TRBV7-9, the J call TRBJ1-2, with 9 bases identical to TRBD1. V lost 8 bases and J lost 2; bases outside the gene matches: 6. Germline V lookup: CDR1 SEHNR, CDR2 FQNEAQ (reference sequence). This CDR3 is built from 14 residues. The CDR3 is CASAPGQGNYGYTF. The CDR3, as DNA: TGTGCCAGCGCTCCGGGACAGGGAAACTATGGCTACACCTTC.

The J gene is TRBJ1-5, the V gene TRBV4-1; D is unresolved. Germline V gene sequence: CDR1 MGHRA, CDR2 YSYEKL. The CDR3 spans 15 residues. V shed 5 bases and J shed 3 bases, with 14 bases lying between them. The DNA for the CDR3 is TGCGCCAGCAGCTCGCGACGGGGTCTCAATCAGCCCCAGCATTTT. Translation gives CASSSRRGLNQPQHF.

The chain has TRBV29-1 and TRBJ2-3; 8 bases are shared with TRBD2. Germline CDR1 reads SQVTM; CDR2 reads ANQGSEA. The CDR3 is made up of 14 amino acids. The V segment lost 4 bases and the J segment 3 bases; nucleotides outside the gene matches: 6. CDR3 region: CSVVVAGRTDTQYF. In nucleotides, the CDR3 is TGCAGCGTTGTGGTAGCGGGAAGGACAGATACGCAGTATTTT.

This chain uses TRBV14 with TRBJ2-1; no reliable D call. Deletions cut 2 bases from V and 12 bases from J, with 8 bases between. Germline V gene data show CDR1 as SGHDN and CDR2 as FVKESK. This CDR3 comprises 11 residues. The CDR3 sequence: CASSQISGQFF. As DNA, the CDR3 is TGTGCCAGCAGCCAAATATCCGGGCAGTTCTTC. The whole variable domain, remainder taken from reference TRBV14 and TRBJ2-1, is EAGVTQFPSHSVIEKGQTVTLRCDPISGHDNLYWYRRVMGKEIKFLLHFVKESKQDESGMPNNRFLAERTGGTYSTLKVQPAELEDSGVYFCASSQISGQFFGPGTRLTVL.

This chain uses TRBV5-1 with TRBJ1-1; no firm D call. Trimming took off 4 bases at V and 1 base at J, with 8 bases between the two ends. Germline assignment: CDR1 SGHRS and CDR2 YFSETQ. This CDR3 is 13 amino acids long. CDR3 sequence (DNA): TGCGCCAGCAGCCCAAACACGAACACTGAAGCTTTCTTT. Its protein is CASSPNTNTEAFF.

The genes are TRBV18 and TRBJ1-6; D unclear. This CDR3 comprises 18 residues. V was trimmed by 4 bases and J by 1 base, leaving 17 bases between them. Germline V gives CDR1 KGHSH, CDR2 LQKENI. CDR3: CASSLDAVGISYNSPLHF. CDR3 in DNA: TGTGCCAGCTCACTCGATGCGGTCGGGATATCCTATAATTCACCCCTCCACTTT.

The CDR3 DNA reads as TGTGCCAGCAGCCAAGGATTAACAGGGATCTCTGGAAACACCATATATTTT. Its translation is CASSQGLTGISGNTIYF. This chain links TRBV14 with TRBJ1-3; possible D gene TRBD1, 6 bases. The CDR3 spans 17 residues. Germline CDR1 is SGHDN and CDR2 is FVKESK. V was shortened by 1 base and J by 0 bases, with 13 bases between the two germline ends.

This clone is a singleton in its sample. The J gene is TRBJ2-7, the V gene TRBV9; TRBD2 matches 7 bases. Trimming removed 4 bases from V and 4 bases from J; junction bases left unmatched: 17. CDR1 and CDR2 from the germline V gene are SGDLS and YYNGEE. The CDR3 spans 17 residues. CDR3 sequence (DNA): TGTGCCAGCAGCACCCCCAAAGGGAGGGAGGGCCGGTACGAGCAGTACTTC. It specifies CASSTPKGREGRYEQYF.

The chain joins TRBV6-5 to TRBJ1-5, with TRBD1 as a possible D gene (5 bases). The CDR3 has 15 residues. The germline V and J ends were trimmed by 0 bases and 4 bases, with 10 bases remaining between them. Germline CDR1 reads MNHEY; CDR2 reads SVGAGI. The CDR3 loop reads CASSYSNRPNQPQHF. The DNA for the CDR3 is TGTGCCAGCAGTTACTCGAACAGGCCAAATCAGCCCCAGCATTTT.

The genes are TRBV7-9 and TRBJ1-1; D remains unclear. Per the germline V gene, CDR1 is SEHNR and CDR2 is FQNEAQ (reference sequence). The CDR3 consists of 12 residues. Trimming pared 5 bases from V and 1 base from J, leaving 5 bases between. The CDR3 sequence: CASSRQNTEAFF. In DNA, the CDR3 is TGTGCCAGCAGCCGACAGAACACTGAAGCTTTCTTT.

The chain uses TRBV20-1 and TRBJ2-1; 11 positions match TRBD2. This CDR3 spans 14 amino acids. Germline CDR1 reads DFQATT; CDR2 reads SNEGSKA (reference sequence). Trimming cost V 3 bases and J 7 bases; bases outside gene matches: 5. For the CDR3, the DNA is TGCAGTGCTAGTGGTAGCGGGAGGGCTAATGAGCAGTTCTTC. It encodes CSASGSGRANEQFF.

The chain is built from TRBV27 and TRBJ2-2, with 14 bases that match TRBD2. The CDR3 runs to 18 residues. With V trimmed by 0 bases and J by 6 bases, 6 bases remained unmatched. From germline, CDR1 is MNHEY and CDR2 SMNVEV (reference sequence). CDR3: CASSLSVPGLAGAGELFF. The CDR3 nucleotides read TGTGCCAGCAGTTTATCGGTCCCGGGACTAGCGGGGGCCGGGGAGCTGTTTTTT.

This chain uses TRBV7-9 with TRBJ2-1, with 7 bases identical to TRBD1. CDR1 and CDR2 (germline): SEHNR, FQNEAQ (reference sequence). The CDR3 is made up of 13 amino acids. V lost 5 bases, J lost 7 bases, and 5 bases stayed unmatched. For the CDR3, the DNA is TGTGCCAGCAGCCAGATACAGGGGAATGAGCAGTTCTTC. Residues: CASSQIQGNEQFF.

This chain connects TRBV19 to TRBJ1-1, with TRBD1 matching 8 bases. The germline CDR1 and CDR2 sequences are LNHDA and SQIVND (reference sequence). This CDR3 has 14 residues. V was pared by 3 bases and J by 4 bases, with 4 bases of the junction left unmatched. The CDR3 spells CASSIHTGGTEAFF. The CDR3 DNA is TGTGCCAGTAGTATCCATACAGGGGGCACTGAAGCTTTCTTT.

CDR3 in DNA: TGTGCCAGCTCACCATCGGGTGCCGAAGCTTTCTTT. It translates to CASSPSGAEAFF. This sequence joins TRBV18 and TRBJ1-1; D unresolved. The germline CDR1 and CDR2 sequences are KGHSH and LQKENI. The V gene lost 2 bases and the J gene lost 8 bases, with 9 bases spanning the gap. The CDR3 loop spans 12 amino acids.

The V and J genes are TRBV19 and TRBJ1-1; D is perhaps TRBD1 (5 bases). Trimming removed 4 bases from V and 7 bases from J, with 13 bases in between. The CDR3 has 13 amino acids. Germline CDR1 LNHDA, CDR2 SQIVND (reference sequence). The CDR3 region has the DNA TGTGCCAGTAGTACGCGGGGCTTGGTTGAAGCTTTCTTT. As protein: CASSTRGLVEAFF.

In this sample, this clone turned up a few times. CDR3 sequence reads: CASSECKWRSSYEQYF. Here the CDR3 DNA reads TGCGCCAGCAGTGAGTGTAAGTGGAGAAGCTCCTACGAGCAGTACTTC. This chain uses TRBV10-1 with TRBJ2-7, with D unresolved. The germline V gene encodes CDR1 WNHNN and CDR2 SYGVQD (reference sequence). The CDR3 sequence is 16 residues long. The ends were cut back, 1 base at V and 0 bases at J, with 13 bases in the middle.

The chain recombines TRBV28 with TRBJ2-1; 10 bases line up with TRBD1. The CDR3 spans 15 residues. V dropped 6 bases and J dropped 8; count of bases not matched to a gene: 10. From germline, CDR1 is MDHEN and CDR2 SYDVKM. CDR3 DNA: TGTGCCAGCAGCTTGGGACAGGGGATTTGGGATGAGCAGTTCTTC. This encodes CASSLGQGIWDEQFF.

J is TRBJ2-1 and V is TRBV7-2; 8 bases map to TRBD2. V lost 1 base and J lost 3; bases outside the gene matches: 5. CDR1 is SGHTA and CDR2 is FQGNSA in the germline V gene. The CDR3 consists of 16 residues. CDR3 residues: CASSLVTSGYYNEQFF. CDR3 in DNA: TGTGCCAGCAGCTTAGTAACTAGCGGTTACTACAATGAGCAGTTCTTC.

The chain links TRBV10-3 to TRBJ2-7, with TRBD1 matching 12 bases. Germline values: CDR1 ENHRY, CDR2 SYGVKD. CDR3 length: 14 residues. V trimming: 10 bases; J trimming: 6 bases; junction bases outside the gene matches: 10. This CDR3 is CATGQGAGVPEQYF. CDR3 coding DNA: TGTGCCACGGGACAGGGGGCGGGAGTCCCCGAGCAGTACTTC.

The chain joins TRBV5-6 to TRBJ2-7, with TRBD2 identical over 8 bases. CDR3 size: 16 residues. The V and J ends lost 2 bases and 0 bases, in that order; junction bases with no gene match: 7. Germline V CDR1 and CDR2: SGHDT, YYEEEE. CDR3 coding DNA: TGTGCCAGCAGCTTAGGACTAGCTGGTTCCTCCTACGAGCAGTACTTC. It codes for CASSLGLAGSSYEQYF. The entire variable domain, with the rest obtained from reference TRBV5-6 and TRBJ2-7, is as follows: DAGVTQSPTHLIKTRGQQVTLRCSPKSGHDTVSWYQQALGQGPQFIFQYYEEEERQRGNFPDRFSGHQFPNYSSELNVNALLLGDSALYLCASSLGLAGSSYEQYFGPGTRLTVT.

V usage is TRBV5-1 and J usage is TRBJ1-4; tentative D call: TRBD1 (6 bases). The V gene lost 1 base and the J gene lost 8 bases, with 15 bases spanning the gap. This CDR3 is built from 15 residues. The germline V gene has CDR1 SGHRS and CDR2 YFSETQ. Here the CDR3 reads CASSLSAGGGEKLFF. CDR3 DNA sequence: TGCGCCAGCAGCTTGTCGGCGGGAGGGGGAGAAAAACTGTTTTTT.

This clone has a single count. The rearrangement links TRBV3-1 (or the pseudogene TRBV3-2) to TRBJ1-6, with a weak D call TRBD1 (6 bases). The germline V and J ends were trimmed by 5 bases and 7 bases, with 9 bases remaining between them. Germline V gene sequence: CDR1 LGHDT, CDR2 YNNKEL (reference sequence). The CDR3 consists of 13 residues. The CDR3 DNA follows: TGTGCCAGCAGCTCAGGGGACAATTCACCCCTCCACTTT. Amino acid sequence: CASSSGDNSPLHF.

V and J are TRBV15 and TRBJ2-1; 10 bases are a match to TRBD2. V lost 4 bases and J lost 6; bases outside the gene matches: 21. Germline values: CDR1 LNHNV, CDR2 YYDKDF (reference sequence). The CDR3 extends over 20 amino acids. CDR3 in DNA: TGTGCCACCAGCACCCTCCGACCTTCCTGGGAGCGGGAGGGCCGCAATGAGCAGTTCTTC. Amino acids: CATSTLRPSWEREGRNEQFF.

The chain joins TRBV3-1 (or the pseudogene TRBV3-2) to TRBJ2-3; D is perhaps TRBD2 (6 bases). Trimming pared 4 bases from V and 3 bases from J, leaving 11 bases between. The CDR3 consists of 14 residues. Germline V CDR1 and CDR2: LGHDT, YNNKEL (reference sequence). The CDR3 loop is CASSPGEGTDTQYF. The CDR3 DNA is TGTGCCAGCAGCCCGGGAGAGGGGACAGATACGCAGTATTTT.

The genes are TRBV28 and TRBJ2-7; TRBD2 aligns across 9 bases. The V segment lost 4 bases and the J segment 5 bases; nucleotides outside the gene matches: 9. Looked up from germline, CDR1 is MDHEN and CDR2 is SYDVKM. CDR3 length: 15 amino acids. CDR3 nucleotide sequence: TGTGCCAGCAGTTCCCTAACCGGGACTAGCCACGAGCAGTACTTC. This sequence encodes CASSSLTGTSHEQYF. Variable domain in full (rest from reference TRBV28 and TRBJ2-7): DVKVTQSSRYLVKRTGEKVFLECVQDMDHENMFWYRQDPGLGLRLIYFSYDVKMKEKGDIPEGYSVSREKKERFSLILESASTNQTSMYLCASSSLTGTSHEQYFGPGTRLTVT.

The gene calls are TRBV24-1 and TRBJ2-2, with a weak D call TRBD2 (5 bases). The CDR3 extends over 14 amino acids. The V end was cut by 0 bases, the J end by 7 bases, with 8 bases between. CDR1 and CDR2 (germline): KGHDR, SFDVKD. CDR3 sequence: CATSDLEGIGELFF. The CDR3 nucleotides are TGTGCCACCAGTGATTTGGAGGGCATCGGGGAGCTGTTTTTT.

This clone was picked up a small number of times. The chain links TRBV30 to TRBJ1-4; D uncertain. Germline CDR1 GTSNPN, CDR2 SVGIG (reference sequence). Trimming pared 4 bases from V and 8 bases from J, leaving 14 bases between. The CDR3 is made up of 13 amino acids. CDR3 protein: CAWNSREREKLFF. The CDR3 DNA sequence: TGTGCCTGGAATAGCCGGGAACGAGAAAAACTGTTTTTT.